The 4 T cell receptor beta chains listed next were all sequenced from one sample in a study of OX40 agonist ivuxolimab in advanced cancers. The table came from immunoSEQ multiplex PCR; TCRdb's copy has only in-frame clones and leaves some out. The table records tens of thousands of clones, 78% of them present only once. This specimen was CD4+ or CD8+ T cells sorted from blood, taken in a trial of the OX40 agonist ivuxolimab. All receptors come from an adult with an advanced solid tumor such as melanoma, head and neck, liver or kidney cancer.

The rearrangement links TRBV15 to TRBJ2-3; tentatively, D is TRBD1 or TRBD2 (5 bases each). This CDR3 is built from 12 residues. The V gene's germline CDR1 is LNHNV and CDR2 YYDKDF (reference sequence). Trimming took off 3 bases at V and 4 bases at J, with 5 bases between the two ends. This CDR3 reads CATSRGPDTQYF. In DNA form, the CDR3 reads TGTGCCACCAGCAGGGGACCAGATACGCAGTATTTT.

J is TRBJ2-3 and V is TRBV5-4; 9 bases fit TRBD1. The CDR3 contains 15 residues. The germline V gene encodes CDR1 SGHNT and CDR2 YYREEE (reference sequence). V lost 4 bases to trimming and J lost 4 bases; unmatched junction nucleotides: 7. The CDR3 nucleotides read TGTGCCAGCAGCCCGCAGGGACAGGGTGCAGATACGCAGTATTTT. This gives the protein CASSPQGQGADTQYF.

The chain links TRBV5-1 to TRBJ1-3; D is unclear. The CDR3 runs 18 residues. In germline, CDR1 is SGHRS, CDR2 YFSETQ. V dropped 1 base and J dropped 0 bases, with 17 bases sitting between them. CDR3: CASSLLPGAGFSGNTIYF. CDR3 DNA sequence: TGCGCCAGCAGCTTGCTCCCAGGAGCGGGTTTCTCTGGAAACACCATATATTTT.

The chain couples TRBV18 to TRBJ1-6, with D maybe TRBD1 (5 bases). Trimming took 3 bases from V and 8 from J, leaving 14 bases between them. The CDR3 spans 15 residues. Germline V lookup: CDR1 KGHSH, CDR2 LQKENI. The CDR3, as DNA: TGTGCCAGCTCACCCCCGGGCCAGGGACATTCACCCCTCCACTTT. It is translated as CASSPPGQGHSPLHF. The full variable domain, its missing parts supplied by reference TRBV18 and TRBJ1-6, is NAGVMQNPRHLVRRRGQEARLRCSPMKGHSHVYWYRQLPEEGLKFMVYLQKENIIDESGMPKERFSAEFPKEGPSILRIQQVVRGDSAAYFCASSPPGQGHSPLHFGNGTRLTVT.